A single sample gave rise to the 20 T cell receptor beta chains below, sequenced in a study of T-cell memory formation after mild COVID-19. TCRdb redid the calling of the 5' RACE reads with MiXCR, one entry per CDR3 protein. The sample yields about 200,000 distinct CDR3 sequences, about a sixth seen once. Sequencing was performed on PBMCs or a T cell subset sorted from them (not recorded which). Receptor source: an adult woman who had mild COVID-19 (a few samples of this study predate the infection). Cell type and time point are not known.

The CDR3 reads CAIRGGDGYTF. The CDR3 DNA sequence: TGTGCCATCCGGGGGGGGGATGGCTACACCTTC. The chain is built from TRBV10-3 and TRBJ1-2, with TRBD1 as a possible D gene (5 bases). This CDR3 is 11 amino acids long. Trimming shortened V by 8 bases and J by 6 bases, and 10 bases separated the two germline ends. Germline CDR1 and CDR2: ENHRY and SYGVKD.

The chain has TRBV9 and TRBJ2-2; perhaps TRBD1 as D (5 bases). The CDR3 length is 15 residues. Germline V gene lookup returns CDR1 SGDLS and CDR2 YYNGEE. The ends were cut back, 0 bases at V and 0 bases at J, with 6 bases in the middle. DNA of the CDR3: TGTGCCAGCAGCGTAGGGGGCGCGAACACCGGGGAGCTGTTTTTT. Translating gives CASSVGGANTGELFF.

This sequence joins TRBV4-3 and TRBJ2-7; D unresolved. Germline loops: CDR1 LGHNA, CDR2 YSLEER. The length of the CDR3 is 13 residues. V shed 0 bases and J shed 0 bases, with 3 bases lying between them. The CDR3 sequence is CASSQDSSYEQYF. The CDR3 DNA reads TGCGCCAGCAGCCAAGACTCCTCCTACGAGCAGTACTTC.

This clonotype was detected a few times. The chain links TRBV19 to TRBJ1-2, with D tentatively TRBD1 (5 bases). Looked up from germline, CDR1 is LNHDA and CDR2 is SQIVND (reference sequence). Trimming removed 0 bases from V and 2 bases from J, with 10 bases in between. CDR3 length: 15 amino acids. CDR3 nucleotide sequence: TGTGCCAGTAGTATAGATGGGGGGAAAAACTATGGCTACACCTTC. Its translation is CASSIDGGKNYGYTF.

This chain joins TRBV11-2 and TRBJ2-1; TRBD2 matches at 7 bases. The J segment lost 0 bases and the V segment lost 5 bases, leaving 7 bases of the junction unmatched. The CDR3 runs 16 residues. Germline values: CDR1 SGHAT, CDR2 FQNNGV. CDR3 sequence (DNA): TGTGCCAGCAGCCAAACCCGCGGGAGCTCCTACAATGAGCAGTTCTTC. Amino acid sequence: CASSQTRGSSYNEQFF.

There are a few counts of this clonotype. This chain connects TRBV5-1 to TRBJ2-5, with TRBD1 matching 7 bases. Unmatched junction bases numbered 7, after V lost 3 bases and J lost 5 bases. Germline V CDR1 and CDR2: SGHRS, YFSETQ. CDR3 size: 14 residues. CDR3 residues: CASSSQGSGETQYF. Written as DNA, the CDR3 is TGCGCCAGCAGCTCACAGGGGAGTGGGGAGACCCAGTACTTC.

The chain couples TRBV24-1 to TRBJ1-5; D possibly corresponds to TRBD1 (5 bases). This CDR3 region has 13 residues. Deletions cut 10 bases from V and 9 bases from J, with 18 bases between. Germline V gene lookup returns CDR1 KGHDR and CDR2 SFDVKD. As DNA, the CDR3 is TGTGCCACGTGGGACCCTCGGGGTGGGCCCCAGCATTTT. It specifies CATWDPRGGPQHF.

The V call is TRBV12-3 or TRBV12-4, the J call TRBJ1-1; a possible D gene is TRBD1 (6 bases). The CDR3 has 14 amino acids. Between the trimmed V and J ends, which lost 7 bases and 2 bases, there was a span of 14 bases. In DNA form, the CDR3 reads TGTGCCAGCATACTCGGGACACTCAACACTGAAGCTTTCTTT. It specifies CASILGTLNTEAFF.

The chain employs TRBV7-2 and TRBJ1-1, with D unresolved. Germline CDR1 SGHTA, CDR2 FQGNSA. This CDR3 region has 15 residues. V was cut by 6 bases and J by 1 base, with 15 bases left in between. The CDR3 nucleotides are TGTGCCAGCAGGCTGAGATTGGGTGGGAACACTGAAGCTTTCTTT. This encodes CASRLRLGGNTEAFF.

This clonotype was counted between two and nine times. J is TRBJ2-7 and V is TRBV3-1, with D tentatively TRBD2 (6 bases). This CDR3 contains 13 residues. Trimming stripped 1 base from V and 6 bases from J, with 10 bases between. The germline gives CDR1 LGHDT, CDR2 YNNKEL (reference sequence). Here the CDR3 DNA reads TGTGCCAGCAGCCAAGCGGGGAGGTCCGAGCAGTACTTC. This gives the protein CASSQAGRSEQYF.

This clonotype was observed many times. The rearrangement uses TRBV5-1 and TRBJ2-1; 9 positions match TRBD1. Germline trimming cut 4 bases from V and 3 bases from J; bases unmatched to any gene: 5. The germline gives CDR1 SGHRS, CDR2 YFSETQ. The CDR3 covers 15 residues. DNA of the CDR3: TGCGCCAGCAGCGCGGGACAGGGAAGCTACAATGAGCAGTTCTTC. Translating gives CASSAGQGSYNEQFF.

On this clonotype: Mismatch with germline at one junction end may stem from a read error. This rearrangement joins TRBV9 to TRBJ2-5, with 12 positions matching TRBD1. The CDR3 totals 15 residues. Germline CDR1 SGDLS, CDR2 YYNGEE. The DNA for the CDR3 is TGTGCCATCAGCCAGGGACAGGGGGCGCGCGGGACCCAGTACTTC. It is translated as CAISQGQGARGTQYF.

The V call is TRBV20-1, the J call TRBJ1-5; D not resolved. V was pared by 0 bases and J by 6 bases, with 9 bases between. This CDR3 contains 13 residues. Germline CDR1 is DFQATT and CDR2 is SNEGSKA (reference sequence). CDR3 coding DNA: TGCAGTGCTAGAGAGTCTATGGGTCAGCCCCAGCATTTT. Translating gives CSARESMGQPQHF.

The table lists this clonotype with many counts. The chain joins TRBV20-1 to TRBJ1-1; D unclear. V was pared by 0 bases and J by 0 bases, with 20 bases between. Germline V lookup: CDR1 DFQATT, CDR2 SNEGSKA (reference sequence). This CDR3 has 18 residues. The CDR3 loop is CSARDWSRTLEMNTEAFF. In DNA, the CDR3 is TGCAGTGCTAGAGATTGGTCCAGGACCCTCGAGATGAACACTGAAGCTTTCTTT.

This clonotype was seen repeatedly, ten times or more. The chain couples TRBV25-1 to TRBJ2-2, with D perhaps being TRBD1 or TRBD2 (5 bases each). Germline CDR1 is MGHDK and CDR2 is SYGVNS. The CDR3 is 13 amino acids. The ends were cut back, 4 bases at V and 7 bases at J, with 10 bases in the middle. Here the CDR3 reads CASSGGVIGELFF. The CDR3 coding sequence is TGTGCCAGCAGTGGAGGGGTTATCGGGGAGCTGTTTTTT.

This clonotype was seen many times. The chain carries TRBV20-1 and TRBJ2-7, with D uncertain. The CDR3 has 13 amino acids. Trimming left V 4 bases short and J 3 bases short, with 13 bases between. Germline CDR1 DFQATT, CDR2 SNEGSKA (reference sequence). The DNA of the CDR3 is TGCAGTGCTACTGGGTTTCGGTTCTACGAGCAGTACTTC. It encodes CSATGFRFYEQYF.

This clonotype occurred a few times. This CDR3 is CASSVSRGGGYTF. CDR3 DNA: TGTGCCAGCTCCGTGAGCCGGGGAGGTGGCTACACCTTC. The gene calls are TRBV25-1 and TRBJ1-2; D remains ambiguous. Germline CDR1 MGHDK, CDR2 SYGVNS. The CDR3 contains 13 residues. V lost 8 bases and J lost 7, with 17 bases in between.

Ten or more counts support this clonotype. The chain is built from TRBV2 and TRBJ1-6; possible D gene TRBD1, 5 bases. Germline-derived CDR1 and CDR2 are SNHLY and FYNNEI. Trimming left V 4 bases short and J 9 bases short, with 19 bases between. This CDR3 spans 16 amino acids. In DNA form, the CDR3 reads TGTGCCAGCAGTGGGGCAGGGTCCTTTATAGGTTCACCCCTCCACTTT. Residues: CASSGAGSFIGSPLHF.

The gene calls are TRBV10-3 and TRBJ1-1; TRBD1 agrees at 8 bases. J was trimmed by 1 base and V by 10 bases; bases with no gene match: 5. The CDR3 covers 13 residues. The germline CDR1 and CDR2 sequences are ENHRY and SYGVKD. The CDR3 DNA reads as TGTGCCAGCGGACAGGGCGGGAACACTGAAGCTTTCTTT. Translating it yields CASGQGGNTEAFF.

V gene TRBV5-6 combines with J gene TRBJ2-1; 8 bases agree with TRBD1. The germline V gene encodes CDR1 SGHDT and CDR2 YYEEEE. V dropped 3 bases and J dropped 3; count of bases not matched to a gene: 11. The CDR3 consists of 17 residues. The DNA of the CDR3 is TGTGCCAGCAGCTCCGCGGTTCGTGACAGGGGCTACAATGAGCAGTTCTTC. Encoded protein: CASSSAVRDRGYNEQFF.